The next 15 T cell receptor beta chains were all read from a single sample in a study of immunodeficiency. The method was immunoSEQ multiplex PCR; TCRdb's version includes in-frame clones alone and lacks a portion of them. This table has about 3,600 clones, under 95% appearing once. The sequenced sample consisted of CD4+ T cells from blood. These receptors all come from a human donor in good health.

This sequence joins TRBV15 and TRBJ2-7; D may be TRBD1 (6 bases). Trimming left V 6 bases short and J 3 bases short, with 21 bases between. The germline gives CDR1 LNHNV, CDR2 YYDKDF (reference sequence). This CDR3 is built from 16 residues. CDR3 loop: CATSSPGQGALYEQYF. As DNA, the CDR3 is TGTGCCACCAGTTCTCCGGGACAAGGCGCGCTCTACGAGCAGTACTTC.

The chain joins TRBV6-5 to TRBJ1-5; 7 nucleotides agree with TRBD1. The ends lost 10 bases at V and 4 bases at J; junction bases unmatched: 10. Germline CDR1 and CDR2: MNHEY and SVGAGI. This CDR3 is built from 14 residues. CDR3 loop: CATWPWGQNQPQHF. DNA of the CDR3: TGTGCCACCTGGCCGTGGGGACAGAATCAGCCCCAGCATTTT.

The chain combines TRBV13 with TRBJ2-1, with 14 bases lining up with TRBD2. The CDR3 spans 17 residues. Trimming at V came to 5 bases and at J to 9 bases, leaving 12 bases not matched to a gene. Germline loops: CDR1 PRHDT, CDR2 FYEKMQ (reference sequence). This chain's CDR3 is CASSKGTSGGVLGEQFF. DNA of the CDR3: TGTGCCAGCAGCAAAGGGACTAGCGGGGGAGTCCTGGGTGAGCAGTTCTTC.

The rearrangement joins TRBV28 to TRBJ2-3; D gene uncertain. The CDR3 length is 12 residues. V was trimmed by 6 bases and J by 5 bases, leaving 9 bases between them. Looked up from germline, CDR1 is MDHEN and CDR2 is SYDVKM. This CDR3 reads CASRGKGDTQYF. DNA for the CDR3: TGTGCCAGCAGGGGAAAGGGAGATACGCAGTATTTT.

This clone was counted between two and nine times. V usage is TRBV2 and J usage is TRBJ1-5; tentative D call: TRBD1 (6 bases). Germline CDR1 is SNHLY and CDR2 is FYNNEI. The ends were cut back, 8 bases at V and 0 bases at J, with 17 bases in the middle. The CDR3 spans 16 residues. CDR3 nucleotide sequence: TGTGCCAGCGCCTCAGGGGATGCTTATAGCAATCAGCCCCAGCATTTT. Its translation: CASASGDAYSNQPQHF.

The chain couples TRBV28 to TRBJ1-3, with 7 positions matching TRBD1. The trim removed 5 bases at V and 3 bases at J, leaving 13 bases unmatched. The CDR3 runs to 17 residues. The germline V gene encodes CDR1 MDHEN and CDR2 SYDVKM. CDR3 protein: CASSGLGGGNFGNTIYF. CDR3 DNA sequence: TGTGCCAGCAGTGGCCTAGGAGGGGGCAATTTTGGAAACACCATATATTTT.

The chain uses TRBV5-6 and TRBJ2-5; 12 nucleotides agree with TRBD2. Germline CDR1 and CDR2: SGHDT and YYEEEE. The V gene end was trimmed by 0 bases and the J gene end by 7 bases; junction bases not matched to a gene: 4. The CDR3 consists of 15 residues. CDR3 amino acids: CASSLVLAGGVTQYF. The CDR3 region has the DNA TGTGCCAGCAGCTTGGTGCTAGCGGGGGGGGTGACCCAGTACTTC.

The chain combines TRBV19 with TRBJ1-1, with 8 bases that match TRBD1. V was clipped by 6 bases and J by 1 base; unmatched bases: 1. The CDR3 runs to 13 residues. Per germline, CDR1 LNHDA and CDR2 SQIVND (reference sequence). The CDR3 here is CASRTGGNTEAFF. The CDR3 region has the DNA TGTGCCAGTAGAACAGGGGGGAACACTGAAGCTTTCTTT.

This clone was observed once. The V call is TRBV6-5, the J call TRBJ2-2, with a tentative D call TRBD1 (5 bases). The length of the CDR3 is 14 residues. Germline V lookup: CDR1 MNHEY, CDR2 SVGAGI. Trimming removed 5 bases at V and 5 bases at J, with 12 bases between. CDR3 coding DNA: TGTGCCAGCAGTCCCGGACATTCAACCGGGGAGCTGTTTTTT. Translating gives CASSPGHSTGELFF.

V is TRBV28 and J is TRBJ1-5; D is possibly TRBD1 (6 bases). The CDR3 loop spans 13 amino acids. Trimming shortened V by 7 bases and J by 6 bases, and 13 bases separated the two germline ends. Germline V CDR1 and CDR2: MDHEN, SYDVKM. The CDR3 region has the DNA TGTGCCAGCACGGGGGGGGGCGCTCAGCCCCAGCATTTT. This sequence encodes CASTGGGAQPQHF.

This clone was seen once. The gene calls are TRBV6-5 and TRBJ2-7; 8 nucleotides agree with TRBD2. This CDR3 comprises 15 residues. V was pared by 5 bases and J by 2 bases, with 8 bases of the junction left unmatched. Germline V gene sequence: CDR1 MNHEY, CDR2 SVGAGI. CDR3 residues: CASSRGSGGTYEQYF. CDR3 nucleotides: TGTGCCAGCAGTCGCGGCAGCGGGGGAACCTACGAGCAGTACTTC.

The J gene is TRBJ2-2, the V gene TRBV24-1; D not resolved. This CDR3 comprises 13 residues. Deletions cut 1 base from V and 5 bases from J, with 4 bases between. Germline V CDR1 and CDR2: KGHDR, SFDVKD. CDR3 nucleotide sequence: TGTGCCACCAGTGATTTATTTACCGGGGAGCTGTTTTTT. This sequence encodes CATSDLFTGELFF.

This clone has only one observation. For the CDR3, the DNA is TGTGCCAGCAGCCAAAAACCCCAGGGGTCCAATGAGCAGTTCTTC. It translates to CASSQKPQGSNEQFF. V gene TRBV3-1 (or the pseudogene TRBV3-2) combines with J gene TRBJ2-1, with D tentatively TRBD1 (6 bases). V was clipped by 2 bases and J by 6 bases, with 14 bases between them. CDR1 LGHDT and CDR2 YNNKEL come from the germline V gene (reference sequence). The CDR3 consists of 15 residues.

The CDR3 DNA sequence: TGTGCCAGTAGTTCCTCCTGGACAGATAAAGCTTTCTTT. It encodes CASSSSWTDKAFF. The chain carries TRBV19 and TRBJ1-1; perhaps TRBD1 as D (6 bases). The germline CDR1 and CDR2 sequences are LNHDA and SQIVND (reference sequence). Deletions cut 5 bases from V and 9 bases from J, with 16 bases between. The CDR3 is 13 residues long.

This chain connects TRBV2 to TRBJ1-2; D possibly corresponds to TRBD1 (6 bases). The V gene lost 5 bases and the J gene lost 3 bases, with 13 bases spanning the gap. The CDR3 consists of 14 residues. Germline loops: CDR1 SNHLY, CDR2 FYNNEI. The CDR3 protein is CASSLDSEHYGYTF. CDR3 nucleotide sequence: TGTGCCAGCAGTCTGGACAGCGAGCACTATGGCTACACCTTC.